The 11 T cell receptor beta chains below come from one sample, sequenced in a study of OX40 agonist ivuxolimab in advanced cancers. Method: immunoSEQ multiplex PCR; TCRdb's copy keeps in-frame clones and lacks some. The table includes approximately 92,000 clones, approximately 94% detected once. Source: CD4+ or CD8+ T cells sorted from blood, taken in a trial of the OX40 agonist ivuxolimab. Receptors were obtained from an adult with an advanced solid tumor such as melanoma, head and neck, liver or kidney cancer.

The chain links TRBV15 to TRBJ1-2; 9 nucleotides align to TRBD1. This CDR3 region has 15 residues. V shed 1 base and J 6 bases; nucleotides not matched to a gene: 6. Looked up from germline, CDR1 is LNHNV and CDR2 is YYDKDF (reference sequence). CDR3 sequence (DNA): TGTGCCACCAGCAGAGCTCCTACAGGGGGCGATGGCTACACCTTC. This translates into CATSRAPTGGDGYTF.

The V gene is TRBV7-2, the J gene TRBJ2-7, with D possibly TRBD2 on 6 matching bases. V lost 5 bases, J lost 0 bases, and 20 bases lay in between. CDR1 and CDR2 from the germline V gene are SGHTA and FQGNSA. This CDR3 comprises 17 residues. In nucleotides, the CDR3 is TGTGCCAGCAGCCCCCCGGCAAGCGGGCTCACCTCCTACGAGCAGTACTTC. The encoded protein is CASSPPASGLTSYEQYF.

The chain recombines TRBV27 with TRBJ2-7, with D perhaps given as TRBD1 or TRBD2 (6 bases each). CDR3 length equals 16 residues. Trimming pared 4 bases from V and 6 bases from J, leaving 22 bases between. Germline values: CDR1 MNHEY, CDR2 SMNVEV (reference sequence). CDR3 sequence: CASSSPWGAKGTEQYF. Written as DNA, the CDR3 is TGTGCCAGCAGTTCCCCTTGGGGGGCGAAGGGTACCGAGCAGTACTTC.

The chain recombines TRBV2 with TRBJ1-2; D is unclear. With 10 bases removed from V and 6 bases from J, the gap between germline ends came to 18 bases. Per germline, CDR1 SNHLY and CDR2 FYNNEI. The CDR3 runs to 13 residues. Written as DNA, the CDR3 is TGTGCCAACACATGGCCGGGTTCGAATGGCTACACCTTC. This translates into CANTWPGSNGYTF. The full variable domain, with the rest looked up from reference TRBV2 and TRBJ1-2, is EPEVTQTPSHQVTQMGQEVILRCVPISNHLYFYWYRQILGQKVEFLVSFYNNEISEKSEIFDDQFSVERPDGSNFTLKIRSTKLEDSAMYFCANTWPGSNGYTFGSGTRLTVV.

CDR3 sequence: CASSPLANQETQYF. The DNA for the CDR3 is TGTGCCAGCTCACCCCTAGCGAACCAAGAGACCCAGTACTTC. V usage is TRBV18 and J usage is TRBJ2-5; D perhaps matches TRBD2 (6 bases). This CDR3 is built from 14 residues. Germline V lookup: CDR1 KGHSH, CDR2 LQKENI. The ends were cut back, 3 bases at V and 0 bases at J, with 8 bases in the middle.

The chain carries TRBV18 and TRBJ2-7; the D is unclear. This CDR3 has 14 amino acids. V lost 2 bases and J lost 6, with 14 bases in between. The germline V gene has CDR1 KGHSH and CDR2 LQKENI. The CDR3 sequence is CASSPRPYTPEQYF. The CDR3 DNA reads TGTGCCAGCTCACCAAGGCCGTACACCCCCGAGCAGTACTTC.

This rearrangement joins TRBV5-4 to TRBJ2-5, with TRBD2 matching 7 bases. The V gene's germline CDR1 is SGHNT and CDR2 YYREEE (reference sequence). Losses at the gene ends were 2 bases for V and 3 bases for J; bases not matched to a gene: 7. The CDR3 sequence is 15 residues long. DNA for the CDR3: TGTGCCAGCAGCTTCGGGGGGAGCGGAAAAGAGACCCAGTACTTC. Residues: CASSFGGSGKETQYF.

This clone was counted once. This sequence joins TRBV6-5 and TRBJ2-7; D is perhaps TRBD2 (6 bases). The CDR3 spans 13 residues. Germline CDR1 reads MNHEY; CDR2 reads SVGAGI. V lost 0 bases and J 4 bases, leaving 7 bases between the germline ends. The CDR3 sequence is CASSYSRGYEQYF. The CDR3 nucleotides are TGTGCCAGCAGTTACTCGCGGGGTTACGAGCAGTACTTC.

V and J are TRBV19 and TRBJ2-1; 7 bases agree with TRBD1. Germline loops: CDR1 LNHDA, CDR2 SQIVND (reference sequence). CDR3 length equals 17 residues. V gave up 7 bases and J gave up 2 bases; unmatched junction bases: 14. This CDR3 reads CASTPRRGLDPYNEQFF. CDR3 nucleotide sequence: TGTGCCAGTACCCCACGAAGGGGGCTAGACCCCTACAATGAGCAGTTCTTC. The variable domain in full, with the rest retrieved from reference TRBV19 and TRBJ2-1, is DGGITQSPKYLFRKEGQNVTLSCEQNLNHDAMYWYRQDPGQGLRLIYYSQIVNDFQKGDIAEGYSVSREKKESFPLTVTSAQKNPTAFYLCASTPRRGLDPYNEQFFGPGTRLTVL.

The CDR3 DNA follows: TGTGCCATTGAAGCGGGCCTTTACACCGGGGAGCTGTTTTTT. Translating gives CAIEAGLYTGELFF. The V gene is TRBV28, the J gene TRBJ2-2; the D gene is possibly TRBD2 (6 bases). The length of the CDR3 is 14 residues. The V gene lost 10 bases and the J gene lost 3 bases, with 15 bases spanning the gap. Germline V lookup: CDR1 MDHEN, CDR2 SYDVKM.

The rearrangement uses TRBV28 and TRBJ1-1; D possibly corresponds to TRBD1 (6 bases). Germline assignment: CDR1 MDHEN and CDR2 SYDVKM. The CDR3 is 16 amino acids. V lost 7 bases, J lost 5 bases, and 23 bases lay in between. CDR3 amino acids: CASTLHSPRGRTEAFF. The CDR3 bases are TGTGCCAGCACCCTCCACTCCCCCAGGGGACGGACTGAAGCTTTCTTT. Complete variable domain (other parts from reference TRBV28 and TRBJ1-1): DVKVTQSSRYLVKRTGEKVFLECVQDMDHENMFWYRQDPGLGLRLIYFSYDVKMKEKGDIPEGYSVSREKKERFSLILESASTNQTSMYLCASTLHSPRGRTEAFFGQGTRLTVV.